The 9 T cell receptor beta chains reported below all come from one sample, sequenced in a study of glioma-infiltrating T cells after dendritic cell vaccination. The sample's time point: after dendritic cell vaccination, including at tumor progression/relapse. The table came from immunoSEQ multiplex PCR; TCRdb's copy has only in-frame clones and leaves some out. The repertoire has 90,000 to 95,000 clones, more than 80% of them found once; the top ten carry over 2%. Sequences were derived from blood, sampled after dendritic cell vaccination. These receptors were collected from a human donor with glioblastoma.

CDR3 sequence reads: CASSGRAYYNEQFF. The CDR3 coding sequence is TGTGCCAGCAGCGGGAGGGCCTATTACAATGAGCAGTTCTTC. The chain couples TRBV6-1 to TRBJ2-1; 8 bases map to TRBD2. The CDR3 is 14 amino acids. The junction had 5 bases not matched to a gene; V was cut back by 6 bases and J by 4 bases. Germline-derived CDR1 and CDR2 are MNHNS and SASEGT.

The chain combines TRBV21-1 with TRBJ2-3; the D call in the table, TRBD2, was not verified against the DNA. TRBV21-1 is tagged as a pseudogene. The CDR3 sequence is 17 residues long. CDR3 region: CASSKPISREIPDTQYF. The DNA of the CDR3 is TGTGCCAGCAGCAAACCCATTAGTCGGGAAATCCCAGATACGCAGTATTTT.

This chain uses TRBV5-1 with TRBJ2-5; TRBD2 is a possible D gene (7 bases). Germline V gives CDR1 SGHRS, CDR2 YFSETQ. CDR3 length: 13 residues. The V gene lost 4 bases and the J gene lost 5 bases, with 12 bases spanning the gap. The chain's CDR3 is CASSPRGGETQYF. The CDR3 DNA reads as TGCGCCAGCAGCCCTAGGGGGGGTGAGACCCAGTACTTC. The variable domain in full, with the rest retrieved from reference TRBV5-1 and TRBJ2-5, is KAGVTQTPRYLIKTRGQQVTLSCSPISGHRSVSWYQQTPGQGLQFLFEYFSETQRNKGNFPGRFSGRQFSNSRSEMNVSTLELGDSALYLCASSPRGGETQYFGPGTRLLVL.

The chain joins TRBV7-9 to TRBJ1-3; D is unclear. The length of the CDR3 is 14 residues. V shed 6 bases and J shed 0 bases, with 9 bases lying between them. Looked up from germline, CDR1 is SEHNR and CDR2 is FQNEAQ (reference sequence). As DNA, the CDR3 is TGTGCCAGCAGGGGCGCAGTCTCTGGAAACACCATATATTTT. Translating gives CASRGAVSGNTIYF.

This sequence joins TRBV7-3 and TRBJ2-2; TRBD1 matches at 8 bases. The CDR3 runs to 16 residues. Germline CDR1 reads SGHTA; CDR2 reads FQGTGA. The ends lost 4 bases at V and 6 bases at J; junction bases unmatched: 10. The CDR3, as DNA: TGTGCCAGCAGCTCCGCCCCCAGGGGGCTGTCCGGGGAGCTGTTTTTT. Residues: CASSSAPRGLSGELFF.

J is TRBJ2-1 and V is TRBV5-1, with D possibly being TRBD2 (6 bases). CDR1 and CDR2 (germline): SGHRS, YFSETQ. The CDR3 contains 16 residues. Trimming shortened V by 0 bases and J by 5 bases, and 15 bases separated the two germline ends. CDR3 amino acids: CASSLGVGGTHNEQFF. Here the CDR3 DNA reads TGCGCCAGCAGCTTGGGAGTCGGCGGGACTCACAATGAGCAGTTCTTC.

The chain recombines TRBV5-8 with TRBJ2-3; TRBD2 aligns across 8 bases. This CDR3 spans 17 amino acids. Germline assignment: CDR1 SGHTS and CDR2 YDEGEE. J was trimmed by 4 bases and V by 5 bases; bases with no gene match: 15. CDR3 sequence (DNA): TGTGCCAGCAGGCCCCTACGGGAGGGTGTTTTGGCAGATACGCAGTATTTT. Translating gives CASRPLREGVLADTQYF. Full variable domain (missing parts from reference TRBV5-8 and TRBJ2-3): EAGVTQSPTHLIKTRGQQATLRCSPISGHTSVYWYQQALGLGLQFLLWYDEGEERNRGNFPPRFSGRQFPNYSSELNVNALELEDSALYLCASRPLREGVLADTQYFGPGTRLTVL.

The CDR3: CASSTYRSSYNEQFF. The CDR3 DNA is TGTGCCAGCAGCACCTACAGGAGCTCCTACAATGAGCAGTTCTTC. The chain joins TRBV9 to TRBJ2-1; possibly TRBD1 for D (5 bases). In germline, CDR1 is SGDLS, CDR2 YYNGEE. The ends were cut back, 4 bases at V and 0 bases at J, with 11 bases in the middle. This CDR3 has 15 residues.

This chain links TRBV27 with TRBJ2-1; 9 nucleotides agree with TRBD1. CDR1 is MNHEY and CDR2 is SMNVEV in the germline V gene (reference sequence). This CDR3 comprises 16 residues. V lost 5 bases, J lost 7 bases, and 12 bases stayed unmatched. CDR3 nucleotides: TGTGCCAGCAGTCCCTTACTACGGACAGGGGATAATGAGCAGTTCTTC. It specifies CASSPLLRTGDNEQFF.